This T cell receptor (beta chain) was obtained from a study of blood T cell repertoires in COVID-19. About the research overall: Samples taken during acute and convalescent COVID-19 were collected in the United States, Italy and Spain. The cDNA or gDNA used as material had been derived from T cells, B-cell-depleted T cells, or PBMCs.

Measured with immunoSEQ multiplex PCR; TCRdb has only the in-frame clones, and not every one. The table records roughly 480,000 clones, 89% of them present only once. Losses at the gene ends were 5 bases for V and 3 bases for J; bases not matched to a gene: 6. Germline CDR1 and CDR2: SGHVS and FQNEAQ. This CDR3 region has 15 residues. Sequenced material: peripheral blood. The chain is built from TRBV7-8 and TRBJ2-7; TRBD1 matches at 11 bases. This receptor was obtained from a man aged 18 to 35 with COVID-19, enrolled during active disease. The CDR3 reads CASSNPGTGGYEQYF. The CDR3 nucleotides read TGTGCCAGCAGCAACCCGGGGACAGGGGGCTACGAGCAGTACTTC.